Included here is one T cell receptor (beta chain) sequence, with context. What it recognizes is unknown. The record originates from a study of T cell responses to AZD1222 COVID-19 vaccine. The V and J ends lost 3 bases and 1 base, in that order; junction bases with no gene match: 5. This CDR3 spans 15 amino acids. Germline V lookup: CDR1 ENHRY, CDR2 SYGVKD. Measured with immunoSEQ multiplex PCR; TCRdb has only the in-frame clones, and not every one. The table records approximately 90,000 clones, more than 75% of them present only once. Study-wide results and limits: Females made up more of the donors, who were largely white British, and clonal diversity may have come out too low.

The clonotype originates from an adult in good health. The V call is TRBV10-3, the J call TRBJ1-1; 7 positions agree with TRBD1. The specimen comprised peripheral blood, sampled on day 0 of AZD1222 vaccination. Written as DNA, the CDR3 is TGTGCCATCAGTGACCCGGGGACAGAGAACACTGAAGCTTTCTTT. Protein: CAISDPGTENTEAFF.